This passage covers 15 T cell receptor beta chains from one sample sequenced in a study of beta chain features in type 1 diabetes (dated by TCRdb to 2016 to 2018). The library was made by the immunoSEQ multiplex PCR assay. The High Capacity cDNA Reverse Transcription Kit was used to reverse transcribe all of the isolated RNA, meaning that expressed TCRB transcripts were what got sequenced. This is the immuneACCESS table as TCRdb keeps it, with only in-frame sequences that have V and J called. A part of the clones is gone; compared with another copy, unresolved V genes explain less than half, and the rest is unexplained. The sample records about 900,000 clones, roughly 16% of which are singletons. The leading ten clones occupy 0.023% of the sample. Input material: naive CD4+ T cells from blood. The cell subset or site label of this sample denotes: true naive CD4+ T cells. The receptors shown here come from a woman aged 18-35 years in good health.

V is TRBV7-2 and J is TRBJ2-2; D not resolved. Germline assignment: CDR1 SGHTA and CDR2 FQGNSA. The CDR3 runs to 13 residues. V lost 7 bases and J 0 bases, leaving 6 bases between the germline ends. The CDR3 DNA reads TGTGCCAGCACCCCGCCGAACACCGGGGAGCTGTTTTTT. This translates into CASTPPNTGELFF.

This clone turned up a few times. The chain links TRBV7-2 to TRBJ2-4, with D possibly being TRBD2 (6 bases). With 5 bases removed from V and 15 bases from J, the gap between germline ends came to 20 bases. CDR1 is SGHTA, CDR2 FQGNSA, per germline. The CDR3 length is 13 residues. CDR3 DNA: TGTGCCAGCAGCCCGAGGACTACAGGCGTGGTGTACTTC. Protein sequence: CASSPRTTGVVYF.

This clone was seen a handful of times. The chain uses TRBV5-6 and TRBJ2-7; 10 nucleotides agree with TRBD1. The junction had 10 bases not matched to a gene; V was cut back by 2 bases and J by 5 bases. The CDR3 covers 16 residues. CDR1 is SGHDT, CDR2 YYEEEE, per germline. CDR3 sequence (DNA): TGTGCCAGCAGCTTAGGACCGGGACAGGGGTATAACGAGCAGTACTTC. It is translated as CASSLGPGQGYNEQYF.

This clone has only a few counts. V is TRBV6-5 and J is TRBJ1-1, with TRBD1 as a possible D gene (5 bases). V lost 5 bases and J 6 bases, leaving 13 bases between the germline ends. CDR1 is MNHEY, CDR2 SVGAGI, per germline. The CDR3 covers 13 residues. The CDR3 sequence: CASSQGAGAEAFF. The CDR3 nucleotides are TGTGCCAGCAGTCAAGGGGCCGGGGCTGAAGCTTTCTTT.

This clone was found a few times. The V call is TRBV5-1, the J call TRBJ1-4; D remains ambiguous. This CDR3 is 12 amino acids long. The germline V and J ends were trimmed by 0 bases and 14 bases, with 11 bases remaining between them. The germline V gene has CDR1 SGHRS and CDR2 YFSETQ. The CDR3 DNA is TGCGCCAGCAGCTTGGATCGAGTTAAGCTGTTTTTT. Its translation: CASSLDRVKLFF.

This clone was found a few times. This chain uses TRBV29-1 with TRBJ1-5; 7 positions match TRBD1. J gave up 0 bases and V 8 bases, and 13 bases lay outside the gene matches. From germline, CDR1 is SQVTM and CDR2 ANQGSEA. This CDR3 contains 16 residues. The CDR3 protein is CSPGPRDRYSNQPQHF. Here the CDR3 DNA reads TGCAGCCCCGGACCCCGGGACAGATATAGCAATCAGCCCCAGCATTTT. Supplemented by reference TRBV29-1 and TRBJ1-5, the full variable domain reads SAVISQKPSRDICQRGTSLTIQCQVDSQVTMMFWYRQQPGQSLTLIATANQGSEATYESGFVIDKFPISRPNLTFSTLTVSNMSPEDSSIYLCSPGPRDRYSNQPQHFGDGTRLSIL.

This clone was seen a few times. CDR3: CASSFGQGGVYEQYF. The CDR3 DNA sequence: TGTGCCAGCAGCTTCGGACAGGGTGGGGTCTACGAGCAGTACTTC. V and J are TRBV7-2 and TRBJ2-7; 8 nucleotides line up with TRBD1. V dropped 3 bases and J dropped 3; count of bases not matched to a gene: 7. This CDR3 has 15 amino acids. Germline-derived CDR1 and CDR2 are SGHTA and FQGNSA.

The chain recombines TRBV2 with TRBJ1-1, with TRBD1 identical over 9 bases. The CDR3 runs 14 residues. The V gene's germline CDR1 is SNHLY and CDR2 FYNNEI. The ends lost 6 bases at V and 4 bases at J; junction bases unmatched: 6. CDR3 sequence reads: CASSMTGGGTEAFF. CDR3 nucleotides: TGTGCCAGCAGCATGACAGGGGGAGGCACTGAAGCTTTCTTT.

This clone was picked up a small number of times. CDR3 DNA: TGTGCCAGCAGCTTATATCCCATCACCGGGACTAGCGGTTACAATGAGCAGTTCTTC. As protein: CASSLYPITGTSGYNEQFF. The rearrangement joins TRBV11-2 to TRBJ2-1, with 11 bases fitting TRBD2. Per germline, CDR1 SGHAT and CDR2 FQNNGV. This CDR3 has 19 residues. Trimming at V came to 2 bases and at J to 4 bases, leaving 13 bases not matched to a gene.

This clone was seen a handful of times. This chain uses TRBV5-1 with TRBJ2-5; possibly TRBD2 for D (5 bases). The V gene lost 1 base and the J gene lost 5 bases, with 12 bases spanning the gap. CDR1 SGHRS and CDR2 YFSETQ come from the germline V gene. This CDR3 spans 14 amino acids. CDR3 sequence reads: CASSLLSRAETQYF. The CDR3 coding sequence is TGCGCCAGCAGCTTGCTCTCGAGGGCGGAGACCCAGTACTTC.

This clone was observed a handful of times. The V call is TRBV4-3, the J call TRBJ2-2; a possible D gene is TRBD2 (6 bases). The V end was cut by 5 bases, the J end by 1 base, with 8 bases between. Germline V gene lookup returns CDR1 LGHNA and CDR2 YSLEER. This CDR3 has 14 amino acids. The CDR3 DNA is TGCGCCAGCAGCTGGGACTGGAACACCGGGGAGCTGTTTTTT. Amino acid sequence: CASSWDWNTGELFF.

There are a few counts of this clone. The rearrangement joins TRBV7-2 to TRBJ2-1; D unclear. V was shortened by 0 bases and J by 10 bases, with 7 bases between the two germline ends. The CDR3 runs to 12 residues. Germline values: CDR1 SGHTA, CDR2 FQGNSA. The CDR3 sequence: CASSLAYLEQFF. As DNA, the CDR3 is TGTGCCAGCAGCTTAGCGTACTTAGAGCAGTTCTTC.

J is TRBJ1-3 and V is TRBV25-1, with a tentative D call TRBD1 (6 bases). There are 16 residues in the CDR3. Trimming removed 1 base at V and 2 bases at J, with 12 bases between. Germline V gene lookup returns CDR1 MGHDK and CDR2 SYGVNS. The CDR3, as DNA: TGTGCCAGCAGTGAATTAAACAGGGAGACTGGAAACACCATATATTTT. It codes for CASSELNRETGNTIYF.

This clone was observed a few times. The V and J genes are TRBV5-4 and TRBJ2-1; the match to TRBD1 covers 7 bases. V shed 4 bases and J 9 bases; nucleotides not matched to a gene: 13. CDR3 length: 15 residues. Germline V gene sequence: CDR1 SGHNT, CDR2 YYREEE (reference sequence). For the CDR3, the DNA is TGTGCCAGCAGCGTAGAGTCGCGACAGGGACGTGAGCAGTTCTTC. It translates to CASSVESRQGREQFF. The full variable domain, in which reference TRBV5-4 and TRBJ2-1 provide the parts outside the CDR3, is ETGVTQSPTHLIKTRGQQVTLRCSSQSGHNTVSWYQQALGQGPQFIFQYYREEENGRGNFPPRFSGLQFPNYSSELNVNALELDDSALYLCASSVESRQGREQFFGPGTRLTVL.

The chain joins TRBV4-2 to TRBJ1-1; TRBD1 matches 8 bases. With V trimmed by 4 bases and J by 5 bases, 9 bases remained unmatched. Germline loops: CDR1 LGHNA, CDR2 YNFKEQ. The CDR3 runs 15 residues. For the CDR3, the DNA is TGTGCCAGCAGCCGCGACAGGGGAGCGGCGACTGAAGCTTTCTTT. Its translation: CASSRDRGAATEAFF.